This T cell receptor (beta chain) was captured by sequencing in a study of T cells in Graves' hyperthyroidism and ophthalmopathy. Germline V lookup: CDR1 DFQATT, CDR2 SNEGSKA (reference sequence). The CDR3 length is 12 residues. Trimming removed 5 bases at V and 9 bases at J, with 17 bases between. Regions amplified from RNA transcripts were the TCR beta CDR3 regions. The TCR CDR3 was amplified in a first-round RT-PCR using the HTBI primer set. TCRdb called the multiplex PCR reads again in MiXCR, with one record for every CDR3 protein. The table has fewer than 450,000 distinct CDR3 sequences, roughly a sixth seen once. This clonotype was counted a few times. Thyroid ultrasound, orbital computed tomography, clinical symptoms, and serum thyroxine and TRAb underpinned diagnoses.

This receptor was identified in a woman aged 25 to 39 with Graves' hyperthyroidism that later progressed to Graves' ophthalmopathy. The genes are TRBV20-1 and TRBJ2-7; D remains unclear. Sequencing was performed on blood. DNA of the CDR3: TGCAGTGCTTCGCCCCAATCTAGATTGCAGTACTTC. This gives the protein CSASPQSRLQYF.